This T cell receptor beta chain was sequenced during a study of T cell repertoires in cytomegalovirus infection. This clonotype was counted ten times or more. TCRdb recomputed calls from the reads with MiXCR, one row per CDR3 protein. In the table there are around 140,000 distinct CDR3 sequences, roughly 6% of which are singletons. The sequencing sample was made of PBMCs. The sequence derives from a human donor in good health (CMV status not recorded). Some clones in this sample may be carry-over from other donors' samples.

The CDR3, as DNA: TGTGCCAGCAGCTTGATGGGTGAAGCTTTCTTT. Translation gives CASSLMGEAFF. The chain employs TRBV7-9 and TRBJ1-1; no clear D. V shed 3 bases and J shed 7 bases, with 6 bases lying between them. Germline CDR1 reads SEHNR; CDR2 reads FQNEAQ (reference sequence). CDR3 length equals 11 residues.